A single sample gave rise to the 25 T cell receptor beta chains below, sequenced in a study of human T cells and chemical hapten exposure. TCRdb re-called the RACE reads through MiXCR, storing one row per CDR3 protein. The profile shows some 350,000 distinct CDR3 sequences, under 9% of them singletons. Regarding time point: patch test 1, 2 weeks after DPC sensitization. Regarding treatment: therapeutic diphenylcyclopropenone sensitization with weekly scalp DPC. The specimen comprised whole blood, sampled in connection with sensitization to the hapten diphenylcyclopropenone (DPC). The receptors stem from a young woman with alopecia areata. Some clones in this sample may be carry-over from other donors' samples.

Turning to this clonotype: The junction and the germline gene differ at one end; a read error may be behind it. V gene TRBV7-7 combines with J gene TRBJ2-1; tentative D call: TRBD1 (6 bases). CDR3 length: 13 amino acids. Germline CDR1 and CDR2: SSHAT and FNYEAQ (reference sequence). CDR3 loop: CASSNSIQGEQFF. The CDR3, as DNA: TGTGCTAGCAGTAACTCCATTCAGGGGGAGCAGTTCTTC.

This clonotype showed up just a few times. CDR3 DNA: TGCAGTGCTAGGAACGGAGGCACCATATATTTT. Its translation: CSARNGGTIYF. The chain carries TRBV20-1 and TRBJ1-3; D gene unclear. CDR1 is DFQATT and CDR2 is SNEGSKA in the germline V gene (reference sequence). The CDR3 has 11 amino acids. Trimming stripped 3 bases from V and 9 bases from J, with 9 bases between.

This clonotype was recorded a few times. V is TRBV6-1 and J is TRBJ1-2; D unclear. The V gene lost 2 bases and the J gene lost 7 bases, with 11 bases spanning the gap. This CDR3 is 13 amino acids long. Germline loops: CDR1 MNHNS, CDR2 SASEGT. The CDR3 sequence: CASSELTGFGYTF. CDR3 sequence (DNA): TGTGCCAGCAGTGAACTTACCGGGTTTGGCTACACCTTC.

This clonotype has a handful of counts. The chain has TRBV5-1 and TRBJ2-7; tentatively, D is TRBD1 (6 bases). Germline loops: CDR1 SGHRS, CDR2 YFSETQ. The length of the CDR3 is 13 residues. V was shortened by 7 bases and J by 4 bases, with 15 bases between the two germline ends. In DNA form, the CDR3 reads TGCGCCAGCCGCCCTGAACAGGGTTACGAGCAGTACTTC. Protein: CASRPEQGYEQYF. Drawing the rest from reference TRBV5-1 and TRBJ2-7, the complete variable domain is KAGVTQTPRYLIKTRGQQVTLSCSPISGHRSVSWYQQTPGQGLQFLFEYFSETQRNKGNFPGRFSGRQFSNSRSEMNVSTLELGDSALYLCASRPEQGYEQYFGPGTRLTVT.

The chain links TRBV10-3 to TRBJ1-2; D remains ambiguous. Germline loops: CDR1 ENHRY, CDR2 SYGVKD. Trimming cost V 4 bases and J 3 bases, with 12 bases left between them. The CDR3 contains 14 residues. CDR3 sequence: CAISVSGPDYGYTF. The CDR3 DNA follows: TGTGCCATCAGTGTATCCGGGCCAGACTATGGCTACACCTTC.

J is TRBJ2-1 and V is TRBV5-4, with D perhaps TRBD2 (6 bases). The CDR3 covers 18 residues. Trimming took off 4 bases at V and 1 base at J, with 21 bases between the two ends. Germline V gene sequence: CDR1 SGHNT, CDR2 YYREEE (reference sequence). The CDR3 sequence is CASSHRLGGDVSYNEQFF. The DNA of the CDR3 is TGTGCCAGCAGCCACCGGTTAGGAGGGGACGTATCCTACAATGAGCAGTTCTTC.

The chain couples TRBV7-6 to TRBJ2-7, with 9 bases matching TRBD2. Germline trimming cut 0 bases from V and 4 bases from J; bases unmatched to any gene: 4. CDR3 length: 15 residues. The germline gives CDR1 SGHVS, CDR2 FNYEAQ. Here the CDR3 DNA reads TGTGCCAGCAGCTTAGCGAGCGGGGGGAGATACGAGCAGTACTTC. This codes for CASSLASGGRYEQYF.

This clonotype occurred many times. This chain joins TRBV6-5 and TRBJ1-1; D is perhaps TRBD1 (6 bases). V lost 6 bases and J lost 1, with 9 bases in between. Germline V gene data show CDR1 as MNHEY and CDR2 as SVGAGI. The CDR3 loop spans 13 amino acids. The CDR3 DNA reads TGTGCCAGCAGGTTACAGGGGAACACTGAAGCTTTCTTT. This sequence encodes CASRLQGNTEAFF.

CDR3 in DNA: TGTGCCAGCAGCGGGCTGACTAGCGGGGGGGCAGTGGAGTTCTTC. Translation: CASSGLTSGGAVEFF. This chain connects TRBV3-1 to TRBJ2-1; 14 bases agree with TRBD2. Trimming took 5 bases from V and 14 from J; bases not matched to a gene: 11. The CDR3 length is 15 residues. Germline values: CDR1 LGHDT, CDR2 YNNKEL (reference sequence).

The chain couples TRBV27 to TRBJ2-7, with 11 bases identical to TRBD1. The CDR3 consists of 14 residues. The germline gives CDR1 MNHEY, CDR2 SMNVEV (reference sequence). V lost 6 bases, J lost 4 bases, and 5 bases stayed unmatched. CDR3 sequence reads: CASSDGQGAYEQYF. In DNA form, the CDR3 reads TGTGCCAGCAGCGATGGACAGGGGGCGTACGAGCAGTACTTC.

In the case of this clonotype: Just one base apart from a much larger clone, this may be a read error. The chain combines TRBV5-5 with TRBJ2-3; TRBD2 aligns across 7 bases. This CDR3 has 15 amino acids. The germline V gene has CDR1 SGHKS and CDR2 YYEKEE (reference sequence). CDR3 loop: CACSYNAGEADTQYF. The CDR3 coding sequence is TGTGCCTGCAGCTATAATGCGGGGGAGGCAGATACGCAGTATTTT.

The chain recombines TRBV4-3 with TRBJ2-3; 13 bases line up with TRBD2. With 3 bases clipped from V and 7 bases from J, the junction kept 7 bases outside the gene matches. CDR3 size: 16 residues. The germline CDR1 and CDR2 sequences are LGHNA and YSLEER. The CDR3 DNA follows: TGCGCCAGCAGCCAGGAACTAGCGGGGGGGCCGAATACGCAGTATTTT. The encoded protein is CASSQELAGGPNTQYF.

This clonotype was detected a few times. The chain combines TRBV4-3 with TRBJ1-2; D unclear. Between the trimmed V and J ends, which lost 0 bases and 4 bases, there was a span of 15 bases. CDR1 and CDR2 (germline): LGHNA, YSLEER. CDR3 size: 16 residues. In DNA form, the CDR3 reads TGCGCCAGCAGCCAAGAATTGAGCCTTGCTACCTATGGCTACACCTTC. Translation gives CASSQELSLATYGYTF.

In this sample, this clonotype turned up a few times. The chain couples TRBV6-2 or TRBV6-3 to TRBJ2-7; D may be TRBD1 (6 bases). The CDR3 runs 14 residues. CDR1 is MNHEY and CDR2 is SVGEGT in the germline V gene. Trimming removed 5 bases from V and 6 bases from J, with 17 bases in between. CDR3 sequence: CASSGQTTYSEQYF. The CDR3 DNA sequence: TGTGCCAGCAGTGGACAGACGACTTACAGCGAGCAGTACTTC.

In regard to this clonotype: Given a much more abundant clone one base away, this may be a read error. The chain recombines TRBV20-1 with TRBJ2-3; possibly TRBD1 for D (6 bases). The ends were cut back, 7 bases at V and 6 bases at J, with 20 bases in the middle. The CDR3 contains 14 residues. CDR1 is DFQATT and CDR2 is SNEGSKA in the germline V gene (reference sequence). Here the CDR3 DNA reads TGCAGTGTGACGGGACACGGAGAGAAGGATACGCAGTATTTT. This sequence encodes CSVTGHGEKDTQYF.

A few counts support this clonotype. The V call is TRBV5-1, the J call TRBJ1-4, with TRBD1 as a possible D gene (6 bases). V was trimmed by 4 bases and J by 4 bases, leaving 20 bases between them. This CDR3 has 17 amino acids. From germline, CDR1 is SGHRS and CDR2 YFSETQ. CDR3 coding DNA: TGCGCCAGCAGCCTGGGGGACACGATTCGTTATAATGAAAAACTGTTTTTT. The encoded protein is CASSLGDTIRYNEKLFF.

The table lists this clonotype with a few counts. J is TRBJ2-3 and V is TRBV15; 11 bases align to TRBD1. This CDR3 comprises 19 residues. The J segment lost 4 bases and the V segment lost 3 bases, leaving 15 bases of the junction unmatched. Germline V gene data show CDR1 as LNHNV and CDR2 as YYDKDF (reference sequence). CDR3 sequence (DNA): TGTGCCACCAGCAGGGACAGGGGGCGCGTGTCAGGCTGGCCAGATACGCAGTATTTT. Its protein product is CATSRDRGRVSGWPDTQYF.

This clonotype was found many times. The rearrangement joins TRBV28 to TRBJ2-1, with D perhaps matching TRBD2 (5 bases). Germline V gene sequence: CDR1 MDHEN, CDR2 SYDVKM. This CDR3 contains 17 residues. V was trimmed by 2 bases and J by 0 bases, leaving 14 bases between them. CDR3 sequence: CASSLGSRPSSYNEQFF. In nucleotides, the CDR3 is TGTGCCAGCAGTTTAGGGAGCCGGCCGAGCTCCTACAATGAGCAGTTCTTC.

In its sample, this clonotype was seen many times. The rearrangement links TRBV10-3 to TRBJ1-3; D gene unclear. This CDR3 is built from 16 residues. Trimming removed 6 bases at V and 0 bases at J, with 15 bases between. CDR1 and CDR2 from the germline V gene are ENHRY and SYGVKD. The chain's CDR3 is CAIRAGYEGSGNTIYF. CDR3 sequence (DNA): TGTGCCATCAGAGCAGGCTACGAGGGCTCTGGAAACACCATATATTTT.

This clonotype was seen many times. The V call is TRBV6-2 or TRBV6-3, the J call TRBJ1-1; unclear D gene. Germline V gene data show CDR1 as MNHEY and CDR2 as SVGEGT. Trimming cost V 2 bases and J 1 base, with 5 bases left between them. This CDR3 contains 13 residues. For the CDR3, the DNA is TGTGCCAGCAGTTACATGGAGAACACTGAAGCTTTCTTT. Its translation: CASSYMENTEAFF.

This clonotype came up a few times. The rearrangement joins TRBV6-2 or TRBV6-3 to TRBJ2-7; 8 bases align to TRBD2. Germline-derived CDR1 and CDR2 are MNHEY and SVGEGT. The CDR3 sequence is 15 residues long. V lost 4 bases to trimming and J lost 0 bases; unmatched junction nucleotides: 5. CDR3 protein: CASSSGTRTSYEQYF. CDR3 DNA sequence: TGTGCCAGCAGTTCCGGGACTAGGACCTCCTACGAGCAGTACTTC.

This clonotype showed up just a few times. The chain uses TRBV3-1 and TRBJ2-7; 7 bases align to TRBD1. The trim removed 5 bases at V and 5 bases at J, leaving 15 bases unmatched. The germline gives CDR1 LGHDT, CDR2 YNNKEL (reference sequence). The CDR3 length is 16 residues. CDR3 DNA: TGTGCCAGCAGCGAATTACTGCCGGGACAGTCGAACGAGCAGTACTTC. It specifies CASSELLPGQSNEQYF.

The V gene is TRBV4-3, the J gene TRBJ2-7; 7 bases match TRBD1. Trimming took 0 bases from V and 2 from J; bases not matched to a gene: 4. CDR3 length: 15 residues. Per germline, CDR1 LGHNA and CDR2 YSLEER. This chain's CDR3 is CASSQDLGTAYEQYF. As DNA, the CDR3 is TGCGCCAGCAGCCAAGATCTTGGGACAGCCTACGAGCAGTACTTC.

This clonotype has only a few counts. The chain carries TRBV10-2 and TRBJ1-6; D possibly corresponds to TRBD1 (6 bases). V lost 2 bases to trimming and J lost 8 bases, with 16 bases between them. Germline CDR1 and CDR2: WSHSY and SAAADI. The CDR3 has 16 amino acids. The CDR3 spells CASSERGEAEDSPLHF. For the CDR3, the DNA is TGCGCCAGCAGTGAGAGGGGGGAGGCTGAGGATTCACCCCTCCACTTT.

This clonotype was counted ten times or more. The chain joins TRBV10-3 to TRBJ2-1, with 11 positions matching TRBD2. CDR1 and CDR2 (germline): ENHRY, SYGVKD. V gave up 11 bases and J gave up 5 bases; unmatched junction bases: 2. This CDR3 has 12 residues. For the CDR3, the DNA is TGTGCCGTGGGACTAGCGGACAATGAGCAGTTCTTC. It specifies CAVGLADNEQFF.